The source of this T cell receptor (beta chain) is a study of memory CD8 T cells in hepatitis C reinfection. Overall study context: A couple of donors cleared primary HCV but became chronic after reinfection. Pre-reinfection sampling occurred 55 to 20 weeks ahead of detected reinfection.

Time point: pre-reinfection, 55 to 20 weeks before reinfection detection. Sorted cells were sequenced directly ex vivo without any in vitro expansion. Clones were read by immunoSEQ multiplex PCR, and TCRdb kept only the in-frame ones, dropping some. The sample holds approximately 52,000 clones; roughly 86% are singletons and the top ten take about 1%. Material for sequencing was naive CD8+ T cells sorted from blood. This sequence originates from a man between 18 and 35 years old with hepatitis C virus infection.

The CDR3 spells CAQNPNYEGQPQHF. The CDR3 region has the DNA TGCGCCCAAAACCCCAACTACGAGGGCCAGCCCCAGCATTTT. V is TRBV4-1 and J is TRBJ1-5; no firm D call. From germline, CDR1 is MGHRA and CDR2 YSYEKL. The CDR3 is 14 amino acids. Trimming removed 11 bases from V and 7 bases from J, with 21 bases in between.